These 17 T cell receptor beta chains originate from one sample sequenced in a study of blood T cell repertoires in COVID-19. Generated by immunoSEQ multiplex PCR, the TCRdb table keeps only in-frame clones and is missing some. This sample has 100,000 to 150,000 clones, with 86% found just once. The sample was peripheral blood. These TCRs come from a man aged 35 to 55 with acute or convalescent COVID-19.

The rearrangement links TRBV4-2 to TRBJ2-1, with 11 bases fitting TRBD2. From germline, CDR1 is LGHNA and CDR2 YNFKEQ. With V trimmed by 4 bases and J by 10 bases, 12 bases remained unmatched. The CDR3 is made up of 16 amino acids. CDR3 residues: CASSPRTSGQAIEQFF. CDR3 nucleotides: TGTGCCAGCAGCCCCCGGACTAGCGGGCAAGCCATAGAGCAGTTCTTC.

CDR3 nucleotides: TGTGCCAGTAACCCTAGGGGGACAAGGAATCAGCCCCAGCATTTT. It yields the protein CASNPRGTRNQPQHF. The chain has TRBV19 and TRBJ1-5, with TRBD1 as a possible D gene (6 bases). V dropped 7 bases and J dropped 4 bases, with 17 bases sitting between them. Germline loops: CDR1 LNHDA, CDR2 SQIVND (reference sequence). The CDR3 is 15 residues long.

The rearrangement uses TRBV30 and TRBJ1-5, with D perhaps matching TRBD1 (6 bases). Germline CDR1 GTSNPN, CDR2 SVGIG (reference sequence). Trimming cost V 3 bases and J 1 base, with 10 bases left between them. CDR3 length: 14 residues. This CDR3 is CAWSAGTSNQPQHF. Here the CDR3 DNA reads TGTGCCTGGAGCGCCGGGACAAGCAATCAGCCCCAGCATTTT.

This chain connects TRBV5-5 to TRBJ1-2, with a possible D match to TRBD1 (6 bases). Trimming left V 1 base short and J 5 bases short, with 12 bases between. The CDR3 sequence is 14 residues long. CDR1 and CDR2 from the germline V gene are SGHKS and YYEKEE (reference sequence). Here the CDR3 reads CASSLQGGEYGYTF. The CDR3 DNA sequence: TGTGCCAGCAGCTTGCAAGGGGGAGAGTATGGCTACACCTTC.

The chain links TRBV12-3 or TRBV12-4 to TRBJ1-1, with a weak D call TRBD1 (5 bases). CDR3 length equals 13 residues. The V and J ends lost 7 bases and 1 base respectively, with 10 bases between them. The CDR3 loop is CASTIDRNTEAFF. The DNA of the CDR3 is TGTGCCAGCACCATTGACAGGAACACTGAAGCTTTCTTT.

The chain uses TRBV4-3 and TRBJ1-4, with D tentatively TRBD1 (6 bases). Germline V gene lookup returns CDR1 LGHNA and CDR2 YSLEER. The CDR3 is 15 amino acids. V lost 0 bases, J lost 7 bases, and 12 bases lay in between. The CDR3 region is CASSQDHREGEKLFF. The CDR3 nucleotides read TGCGCCAGCAGCCAAGATCACAGGGAAGGTGAAAAACTGTTTTTT.

The chain uses TRBV6-4 and TRBJ1-2, with 9 bases that match TRBD1. Per the germline V gene, CDR1 is MRHNA and CDR2 is SNTAGT. Trimming cost V 5 bases and J 3 bases; bases outside gene matches: 4. The CDR3 covers 14 residues. CDR3 bases: TGTGCCAGCAGTCCTGACAGGGGGGACTATGGCTACACCTTC. Encoded protein: CASSPDRGDYGYTF.

This chain joins TRBV10-3 and TRBJ2-7, with TRBD1 matching 11 bases. CDR1 is ENHRY and CDR2 is SYGVKD in the germline V gene. After removal of 6 bases from V and 5 bases from J, the junction contained 9 bases not matched to a gene. The CDR3 spans 15 residues. Here the CDR3 reads CAISGSGTGGNEQYF. Here the CDR3 DNA reads TGTGCCATCAGCGGCTCCGGGACAGGGGGAAACGAGCAGTACTTC.

DNA for the CDR3: TGTGCCAGCCAAGGGGGGGAGGGTACTGAAGCTTTCTTT. This sequence encodes CASQGGEGTEAFF. The genes are TRBV19 and TRBJ1-1; D is perhaps TRBD1 (6 bases). Germline lookup yields CDR1 LNHDA and CDR2 SQIVND (reference sequence). V lost 9 bases, J lost 5 bases, and 16 bases lay in between. The CDR3 length is 13 residues.

The genes are TRBV6-1 and TRBJ1-1; 7 positions agree with TRBD1. There are 14 residues in the CDR3. V lost 3 bases to trimming and J lost 0 bases; unmatched junction nucleotides: 1. Germline assignment: CDR1 MNHNS and CDR2 SASEGT. The CDR3 nucleotides read TGTGCCAGCAGTGAGGGACAGTTGAACACTGAAGCTTTCTTT. It encodes CASSEGQLNTEAFF.

This clone occurred a few times. The rearrangement joins TRBV27 to TRBJ1-4, with no clear D. The V gene's germline CDR1 is MNHEY and CDR2 SMNVEV (reference sequence). The CDR3 contains 14 residues. V lost 2 bases and J lost 5, with 9 bases in between. CDR3 in DNA: TGTGCCAGCAGTTTACGGGATGGGAATGAAAAACTGTTTTTT. Its translation: CASSLRDGNEKLFF.

The chain employs TRBV6-6 and TRBJ1-1; no clear D. With 4 bases removed from V and 1 base from J, the gap between germline ends came to 7 bases. CDR3 length: 13 residues. Germline lookup yields CDR1 MNHNY and CDR2 SVGAGI (reference sequence). The CDR3 DNA is TGTGCCAGCAGTTTACCCGGGAACACTGAAGCTTTCTTT. Its translation: CASSLPGNTEAFF.

The chain has TRBV9 and TRBJ1-6; 7 nucleotides agree with TRBD1. The germline gives CDR1 SGDLS, CDR2 YYNGEE. Trimming took 6 bases from V and 5 from J; bases not matched to a gene: 5. This CDR3 is built from 14 residues. CDR3 sequence reads: CASNRDSNNSPLHF. CDR3 in DNA: TGTGCCAGCAACCGGGACAGCAATAATTCACCCCTCCACTTT.

The V call is TRBV5-4, the J call TRBJ2-2, with 8 bases identical to TRBD2. The J segment lost 5 bases and the V segment lost 7 bases, leaving 10 bases of the junction unmatched. There are 15 residues in the CDR3. Looked up from germline, CDR1 is SGHNT and CDR2 is YYREEE (reference sequence). The CDR3 reads CASSEVAGFTGELFF. DNA of the CDR3: TGTGCCAGCTCCGAAGTAGCGGGGTTTACCGGGGAGCTGTTTTTT.

The chain combines TRBV5-1 with TRBJ2-3; 7 bases line up with TRBD1. J lost 2 bases, V lost 4 bases, and 4 bases had no gene match. Germline V gives CDR1 SGHRS, CDR2 YFSETQ. The CDR3 runs to 14 residues. CDR3 bases: TGCGCCAGCAGCCCGACAGGGACCACAGATACGCAGTATTTT. This translates into CASSPTGTTDTQYF.

The V and J genes are TRBV4-1 and TRBJ2-1, with D perhaps matching TRBD2 (5 bases). Germline assignment: CDR1 MGHRA and CDR2 YSYEKL. The V end lost 1 base, the J end lost 4 bases, and 11 bases lay between the germline ends. There are 15 residues in the CDR3. CDR3 residues: CASSQVEGRYNEQFF. The CDR3 nucleotides read TGCGCCAGCAGCCAAGTTGAGGGTAGGTACAATGAGCAGTTCTTC.

This chain joins TRBV9 and TRBJ2-3; 7 nucleotides match TRBD1. The CDR3 runs 12 residues. Germline V gene sequence: CDR1 SGDLS, CDR2 YYNGEE. Trimming removed 5 bases from V and 5 bases from J; junction bases left unmatched: 2. The CDR3 region is CASSHRGDTQYF. The CDR3 DNA reads TGTGCCAGCAGTCACAGGGGAGATACGCAGTATTTT.